The 3 T cell receptor beta chains below all came from one sample that was sequenced in a study of a mutant IDH1 vaccine in newly diagnosed glioma. Some clones are missing from TCRdb's copy, which holds only in-frame ones; the method was immunoSEQ multiplex PCR. This table has some 95,000 clones, about four fifths appearing once. Time point meaning: baseline, week 1 (first vaccination visit). Treatment of the sample: pre-vaccination baseline after standard-of-care therapy. Here the sequenced sample was PBMCs, taken from a glioma patient treated with radiotherapy, temozolomide or both. The receptors were sampled from a middle-aged man with glioma.

The chain links TRBV7-9 to TRBJ1-1; D gene unclear. Germline CDR1 reads SEHNR; CDR2 reads FQNEAQ (reference sequence). This CDR3 has 17 residues. Between the trimmed V and J ends, which lost 1 base and 0 bases, there was a span of 15 bases. CDR3 protein: CASSLGAGLNVNTEAFF. The CDR3 DNA sequence: TGTGCCAGCAGCTTAGGAGCTGGGTTAAACGTGAACACTGAAGCTTTCTTT.

The V and J genes are TRBV7-3 and TRBJ1-1; 7 positions agree with TRBD1. Germline CDR1 SGHTA, CDR2 FQGTGA. The CDR3 covers 15 residues. V lost 5 bases, J lost 0 bases, and 6 bases stayed unmatched. The chain's CDR3 is CASSLQGGLNTEAFF. CDR3 in DNA: TGTGCCAGCAGCCTCCAGGGGGGGTTGAACACTGAAGCTTTCTTT.

This rearrangement joins TRBV5-1 to TRBJ2-1; the match to TRBD2 covers 10 bases. The CDR3 sequence is 15 residues long. Germline V gene sequence: CDR1 SGHRS, CDR2 YFSETQ. Trimming at V came to 3 bases and at J to 9 bases, leaving 9 bases not matched to a gene. CDR3 coding DNA: TGCGCCAGCAGCTCGGGACTAGCGATTTTGGGTGAGCAGTTCTTC. It specifies CASSSGLAILGEQFF.